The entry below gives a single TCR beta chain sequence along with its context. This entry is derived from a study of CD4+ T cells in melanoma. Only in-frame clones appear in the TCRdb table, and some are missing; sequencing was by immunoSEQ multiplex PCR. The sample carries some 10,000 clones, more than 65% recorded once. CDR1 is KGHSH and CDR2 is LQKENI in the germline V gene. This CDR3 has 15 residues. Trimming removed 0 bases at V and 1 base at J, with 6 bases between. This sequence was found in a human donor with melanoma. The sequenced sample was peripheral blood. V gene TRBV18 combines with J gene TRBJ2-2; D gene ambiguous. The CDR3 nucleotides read TGTGCCAGCTCACCACCAACCCGGAACACCGGGGAGCTGTTTTTT. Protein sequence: CASSPPTRNTGELFF.